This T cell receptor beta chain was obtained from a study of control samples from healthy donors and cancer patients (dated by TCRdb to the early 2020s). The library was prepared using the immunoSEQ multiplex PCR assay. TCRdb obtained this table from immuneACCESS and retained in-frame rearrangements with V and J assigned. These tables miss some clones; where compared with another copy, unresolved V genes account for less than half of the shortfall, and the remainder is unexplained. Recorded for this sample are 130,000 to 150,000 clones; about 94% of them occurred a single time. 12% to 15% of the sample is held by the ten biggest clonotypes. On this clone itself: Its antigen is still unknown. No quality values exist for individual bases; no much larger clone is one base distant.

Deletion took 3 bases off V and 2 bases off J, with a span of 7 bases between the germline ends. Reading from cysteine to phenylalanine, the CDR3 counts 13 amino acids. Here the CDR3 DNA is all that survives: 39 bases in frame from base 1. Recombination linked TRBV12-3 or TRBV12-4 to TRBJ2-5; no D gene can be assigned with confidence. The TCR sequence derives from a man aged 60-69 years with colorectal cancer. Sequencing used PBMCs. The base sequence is TGTGCCAGCAGTTTTGTCAGACAAGAGACCCAGTACTTC. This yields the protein CASSFVRQETQYF.